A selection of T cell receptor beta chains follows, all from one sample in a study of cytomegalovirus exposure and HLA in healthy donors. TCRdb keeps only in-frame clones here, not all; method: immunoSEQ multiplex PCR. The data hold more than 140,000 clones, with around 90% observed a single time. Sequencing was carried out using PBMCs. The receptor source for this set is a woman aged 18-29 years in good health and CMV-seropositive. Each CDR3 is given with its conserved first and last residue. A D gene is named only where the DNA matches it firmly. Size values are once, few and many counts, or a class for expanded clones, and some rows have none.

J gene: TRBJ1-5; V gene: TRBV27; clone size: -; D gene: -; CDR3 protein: CASSSQESNQPQHF; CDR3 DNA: TGTGCCAGCAGTTCCCAGGAAAGTAATCAGCCCCAGCATTTT
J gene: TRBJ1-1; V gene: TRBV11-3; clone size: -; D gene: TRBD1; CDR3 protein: CASRPKGARVQDTEAFF; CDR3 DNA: TGTGCCAGCAGACCCAAGGGGGCGCGGGTTCAGGACACTGAAGCTTTCTTT
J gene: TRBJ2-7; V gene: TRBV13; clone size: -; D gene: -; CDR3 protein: CASSLGRGGAPSYEQYF; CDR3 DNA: TGTGCCAGCAGCTTAGGCCGTGGAGGGGCCCCCTCCTACGAGCAGTACTTC
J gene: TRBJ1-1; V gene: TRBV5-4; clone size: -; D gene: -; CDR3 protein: CASSLGGRGSNTEAFF; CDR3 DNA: TGTGCCAGCAGCTTGGGTGGCCGGGGTTCGAACACTGAAGCTTTCTTT
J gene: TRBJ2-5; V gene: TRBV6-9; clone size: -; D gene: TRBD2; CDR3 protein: CASTRTSGCQETQYF; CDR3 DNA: TGTGCCAGCACTCGGACTAGCGGGTGCCAAGAGACCCAGTACTTC
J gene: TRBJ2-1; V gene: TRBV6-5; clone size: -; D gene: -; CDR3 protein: CASSYRSDGSYNEQFF; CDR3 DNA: TGTGCCAGCAGTTACCGTAGCGATGGCTCCTACAATGAGCAGTTCTTC
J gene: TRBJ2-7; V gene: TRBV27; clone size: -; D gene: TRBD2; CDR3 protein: CASSPTKFAGGGEQYF; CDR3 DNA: TGTGCCAGCAGTCCCACAAAGTTCGCGGGGGGAGGCGAGCAGTACTTC
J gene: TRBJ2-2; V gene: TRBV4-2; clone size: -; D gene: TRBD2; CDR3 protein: CASSQAGRGAGELFF; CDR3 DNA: TGTGCCAGCAGCCAAGCCGGGAGGGGGGCCGGGGAGCTGTTTTTT
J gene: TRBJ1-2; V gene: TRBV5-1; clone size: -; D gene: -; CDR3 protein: CASSPKGESYTF; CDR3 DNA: TGCGCCAGCAGCCCCAAGGGGGAGAGCTACACCTTC
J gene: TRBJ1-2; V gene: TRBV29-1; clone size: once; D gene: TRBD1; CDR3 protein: CSVLGSTGGSGYTF; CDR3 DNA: TGCAGCGTTCTCGGTTCGACAGGGGGCTCTGGCTACACCTTC
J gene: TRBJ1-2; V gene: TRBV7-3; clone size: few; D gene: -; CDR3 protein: CASSPSDRWSYGYTF; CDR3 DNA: TGTGCCAGCAGCCCATCGGACAGATGGAGCTATGGCTACACCTTC
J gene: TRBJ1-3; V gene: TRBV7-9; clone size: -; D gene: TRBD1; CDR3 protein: CASSLSGTGRTGNTIYF; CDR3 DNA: TGTGCCAGCAGCTTATCAGGGACAGGGCGTACTGGAAACACCATATATTTT
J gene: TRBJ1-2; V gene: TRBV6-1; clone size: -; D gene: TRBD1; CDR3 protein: CATADREGSGYTF; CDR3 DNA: TGTGCCACCGCGGACAGGGAAGGAAGTGGCTACACCTTC
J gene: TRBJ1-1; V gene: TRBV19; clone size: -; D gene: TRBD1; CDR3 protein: CASSIRGGGVGNTEAFF; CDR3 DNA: TGTGCCAGTAGTATTAGAGGAGGGGGCGTGGGTAACACTGAAGCTTTCTTT
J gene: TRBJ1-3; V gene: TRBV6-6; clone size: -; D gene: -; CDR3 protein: CASRSTGTSGNTIYF; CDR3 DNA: TGTGCCAGCAGGTCTACAGGGACCTCTGGAAACACCATATATTTT
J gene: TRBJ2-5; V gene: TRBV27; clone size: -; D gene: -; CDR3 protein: CASSLTVPGTQYF; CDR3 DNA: TGTGCCAGCAGTTTAACCGTTCCAGGGACCCAGTACTTC
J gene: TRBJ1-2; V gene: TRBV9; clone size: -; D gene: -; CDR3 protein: CASSSNPAGNYGYTF; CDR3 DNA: TGTGCCAGCAGCTCAAACCCGGCAGGGAACTATGGCTACACCTTC
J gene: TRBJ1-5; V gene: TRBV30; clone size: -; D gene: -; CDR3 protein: CAWSEGAGRQPQHF; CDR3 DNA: TGTGCCTGGAGTGAAGGGGCAGGGAGGCAGCCCCAGCATTTT
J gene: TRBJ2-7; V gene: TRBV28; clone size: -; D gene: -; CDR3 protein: CASKTAYEQYF; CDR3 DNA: TGTGCCAGCAAGACAGCTTACGAGCAGTACTTC
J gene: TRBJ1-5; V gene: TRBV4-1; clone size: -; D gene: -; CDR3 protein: CASSQVKLFGNQPQHF; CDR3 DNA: TGCGCCAGCAGCCAGGTTAAGCTGTTCGGCAATCAGCCCCAGCATTTT
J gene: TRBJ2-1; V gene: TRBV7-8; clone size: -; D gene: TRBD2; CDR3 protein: CASSSWTSGRIYNEQFF; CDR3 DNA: TGTGCCAGCAGCTCGTGGACTAGCGGGAGAATCTACAATGAGCAGTTCTTC
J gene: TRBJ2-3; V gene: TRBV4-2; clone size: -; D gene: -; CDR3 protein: CASSLRPAAPLGADTQYF; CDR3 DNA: TGTGCCAGCAGCCTTCGTCCCGCCGCCCCCTTGGGCGCAGATACGCAGTATTTT
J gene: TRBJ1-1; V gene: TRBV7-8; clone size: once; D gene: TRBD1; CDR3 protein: CASSYDRGSTEAFF; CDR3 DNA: TGTGCCAGCAGCTACGACAGGGGCAGTACTGAAGCTTTCTTT
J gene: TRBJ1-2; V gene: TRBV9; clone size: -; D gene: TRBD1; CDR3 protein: CASSRDTQGGYGYTF; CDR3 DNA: TGTGCCAGCAGCCGAGATACACAGGGGGGCTATGGCTACACCTTC
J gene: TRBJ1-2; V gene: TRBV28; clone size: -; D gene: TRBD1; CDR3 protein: CASSLGGQGWGYTF; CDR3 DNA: TGTGCCAGCAGTTTGGGTGGACAGGGGTGGGGCTACACCTTC
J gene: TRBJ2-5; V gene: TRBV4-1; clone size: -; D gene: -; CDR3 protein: CASHPGVVAGETQYF; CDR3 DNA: TGCGCCAGCCACCCCGGGGTGGTGGCGGGAGAGACCCAGTACTTC
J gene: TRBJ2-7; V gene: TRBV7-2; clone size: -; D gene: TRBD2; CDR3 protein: CASGGTSGVVTSYDKQYF; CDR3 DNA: TGTGCCAGCGGCGGGACTAGCGGAGTGGTTACCTCCTACGACAAGCAGTACTTC
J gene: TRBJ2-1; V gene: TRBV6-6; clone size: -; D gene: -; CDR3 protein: CASSYSGHEQFF; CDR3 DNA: TGTGCCAGCAGTTACTCTGGCCATGAGCAGTTCTTC
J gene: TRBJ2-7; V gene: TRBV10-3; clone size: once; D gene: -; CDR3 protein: CAILADSSSYEQYF; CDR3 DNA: TGTGCCATCCTGGCGGACAGCAGCTCCTACGAGCAGTACTTC
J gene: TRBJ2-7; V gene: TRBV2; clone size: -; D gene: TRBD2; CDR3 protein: CASTEGLAAYEQYF; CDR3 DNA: TGTGCCAGCACCGAGGGACTAGCTGCCTACGAGCAGTACTTC
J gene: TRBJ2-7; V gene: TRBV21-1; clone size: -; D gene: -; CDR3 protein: CASSSGTGTDPYEQYF; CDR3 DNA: TGTGCCAGCAGCAGCGGAACCGGGACAGACCCCTACGAGCAGTACTTC
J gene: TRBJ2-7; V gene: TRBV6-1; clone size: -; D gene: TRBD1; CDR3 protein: CASNPTGVDEQYF; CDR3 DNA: TGTGCCAGCAATCCGACAGGGGTCGACGAGCAGTACTTC
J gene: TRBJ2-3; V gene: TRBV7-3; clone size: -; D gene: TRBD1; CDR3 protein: CASSPVGRGRDTQYF; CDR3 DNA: TGTGCCAGCAGCCCCGTGGGCAGGGGGAGAGATACGCAGTATTTT
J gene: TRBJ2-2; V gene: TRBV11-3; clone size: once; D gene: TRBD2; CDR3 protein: CASSRRDPSGFTGELFF; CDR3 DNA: TGTGCCAGCAGCCGTAGGGACCCTAGCGGATTCACCGGGGAGCTGTTTTTT
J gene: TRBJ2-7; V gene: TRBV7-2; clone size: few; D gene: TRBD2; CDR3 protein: CASSSRTSGYYEQYF; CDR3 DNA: TGTGCCAGCAGCTCGAGGACTAGCGGCTACTACGAGCAGTACTTC
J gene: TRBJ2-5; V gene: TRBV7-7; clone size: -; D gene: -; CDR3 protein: CASSFRGQETQYF; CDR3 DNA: TGTGCCAGCAGCTTTCGGGGGCAAGAGACCCAGTACTTC
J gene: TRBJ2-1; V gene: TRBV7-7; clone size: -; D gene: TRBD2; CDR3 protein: CASSSLAGGVGEQFF; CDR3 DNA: TGTGCCAGCAGCTCTCTAGCGGGAGGTGTTGGTGAGCAGTTCTTC
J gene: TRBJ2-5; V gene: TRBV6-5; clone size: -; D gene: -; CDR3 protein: CASSRDFQETQYF; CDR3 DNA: TGTGCCAGCAGTCGGGACTTCCAAGAGACCCAGTACTTC
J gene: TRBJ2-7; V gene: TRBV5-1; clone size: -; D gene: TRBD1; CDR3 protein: CASSFPGTGPYEQYF; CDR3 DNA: TGCGCCAGCAGTTTCCCCGGGACAGGGCCCTACGAGCAGTACTTC
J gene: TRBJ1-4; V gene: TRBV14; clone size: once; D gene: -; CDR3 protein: CASSQDLRVGGADNEKLFF; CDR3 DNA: TGTGCCAGCAGCCAAGATCTTCGGGTCGGCGGCGCCGATAATGAAAAACTGTTTTTT
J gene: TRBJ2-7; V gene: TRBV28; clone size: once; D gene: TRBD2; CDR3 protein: CASSSTGTSFFEQYF; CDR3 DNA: TGTGCCAGCAGTTCCACCGGGACTAGTTTTTTCGAGCAGTACTTC
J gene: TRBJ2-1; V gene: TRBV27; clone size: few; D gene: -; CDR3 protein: CASIGRGDNEQFF; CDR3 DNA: TGTGCCAGCATCGGCAGGGGGGACAATGAGCAGTTCTTC
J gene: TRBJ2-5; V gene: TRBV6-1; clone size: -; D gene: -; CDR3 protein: CASSEASYQETQYF; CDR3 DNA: TGTGCCAGCAGTGAAGCATCGTACCAAGAGACCCAGTACTTC
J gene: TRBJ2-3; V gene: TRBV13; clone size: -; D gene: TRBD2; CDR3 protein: CASSLGLAGDADTQYF; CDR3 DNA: TGTGCCAGCAGCTTAGGGCTAGCGGGAGATGCAGATACGCAGTATTTT
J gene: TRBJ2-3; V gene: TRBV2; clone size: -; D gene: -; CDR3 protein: CASREQGLSADTQYF; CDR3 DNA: TGTGCCAGCAGGGAACAGGGTTTATCAGCAGATACGCAGTATTTT
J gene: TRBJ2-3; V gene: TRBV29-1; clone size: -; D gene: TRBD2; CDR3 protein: CSVEAGGTDTQYF; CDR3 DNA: TGCAGCGTTGAAGCGGGAGGTACAGATACGCAGTATTTT
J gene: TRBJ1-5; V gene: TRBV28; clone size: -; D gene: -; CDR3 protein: CASSLGSGAQPQHF; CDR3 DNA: TGTGCCAGCAGTTTAGGGTCAGGTGCCCAGCCCCAGCATTTT
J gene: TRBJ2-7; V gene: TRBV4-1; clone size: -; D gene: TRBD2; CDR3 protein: CASSIGLAGTYEQYF; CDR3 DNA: TGCGCCAGCAGCATAGGACTAGCGGGAACCTACGAGCAGTACTTC
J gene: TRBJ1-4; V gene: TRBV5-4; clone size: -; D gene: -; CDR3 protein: CASSPGIGVGEKLFF; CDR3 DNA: TGTGCCAGCAGCCCCGGAATCGGGGTGGGTGAAAAACTGTTTTTT
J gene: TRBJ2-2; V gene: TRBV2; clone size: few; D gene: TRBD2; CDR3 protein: CASSRAGETTGELFF; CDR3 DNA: TGTGCCAGCAGTAGAGCGGGAGAGACCACCGGGGAGCTGTTTTTT
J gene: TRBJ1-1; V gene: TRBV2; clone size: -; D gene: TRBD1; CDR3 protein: CASRDRGITEAFF; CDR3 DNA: TGTGCCAGCAGGGACAGGGGGATCACTGAAGCTTTCTTT
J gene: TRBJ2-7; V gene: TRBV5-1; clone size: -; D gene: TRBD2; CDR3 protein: CASSFSGRVYEQYF; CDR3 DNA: TGCGCCAGCAGCTTTAGCGGGAGGGTGTACGAGCAGTACTTC
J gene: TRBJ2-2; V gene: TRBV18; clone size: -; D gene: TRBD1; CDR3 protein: CASSPQRDSFTGELFF; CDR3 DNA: TGTGCCAGCTCACCACAACGGGACAGCTTCACCGGGGAGCTGTTTTTT
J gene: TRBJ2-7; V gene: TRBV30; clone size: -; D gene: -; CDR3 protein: CAWRGGNSYEQYF; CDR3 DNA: TGTGCCTGGAGGGGGGGAAATTCCTACGAGCAGTACTTC
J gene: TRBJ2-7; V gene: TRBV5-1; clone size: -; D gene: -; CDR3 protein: CASSPGALVTAYEQYF; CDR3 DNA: TGCGCCAGCAGCCCTGGGGCATTGGTGACAGCTTACGAGCAGTACTTC
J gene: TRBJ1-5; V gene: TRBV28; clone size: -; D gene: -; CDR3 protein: CASLTGYQPQHF; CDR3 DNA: TGTGCCAGCCTAACAGGGTATCAGCCCCAGCATTTT
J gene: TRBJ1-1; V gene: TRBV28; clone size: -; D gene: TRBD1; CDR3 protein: CASTGQEAMNTEAFF; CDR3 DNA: TGTGCCAGCACTGGACAGGAGGCAATGAACACTGAAGCTTTCTTT
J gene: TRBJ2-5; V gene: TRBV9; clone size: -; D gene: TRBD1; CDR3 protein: CASSTSWTGGLKETQYF; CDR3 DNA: TGTGCCAGCAGCACCTCTTGGACAGGGGGCTTGAAGGAGACCCAGTACTTC